One sample yielded the 6 T cell receptor beta chains listed below, sequenced in a study of blood T cell repertoires in COVID-19. Generated by immunoSEQ multiplex PCR, the TCRdb table keeps only in-frame clones and is missing some. Among hundreds of thousands of clones, about 89% were seen once, and the ten largest hold roughly a tenth. Sequencing used PBMCs or T cells enriched from blood (not recorded which). These receptor sequences come from a woman between 40 and 50 years old who had recovered from COVID-19.

This chain connects TRBV19 to TRBJ1-5, with TRBD1 matching 7 bases. The CDR3 runs 18 residues. V was pared by 2 bases and J by 6 bases, with 16 bases of the junction left unmatched. The germline gives CDR1 LNHDA, CDR2 SQIVND (reference sequence). This chain's CDR3 is CASSIRLRRGEVGQPQHF. In DNA, the CDR3 is TGTGCCAGTAGTATACGTCTTCGCAGGGGGGAAGTCGGTCAGCCCCAGCATTTT. Combining the CDR3 with reference TRBV19 and TRBJ1-5 gives the whole variable domain DGGITQSPKYLFRKEGQNVTLSCEQNLNHDAMYWYRQDPGQGLRLIYYSQIVNDFQKGDIAEGYSVSREKKESFPLTVTSAQKNPTAFYLCASSIRLRRGEVGQPQHFGDGTRLSIL.

The chain employs TRBV28 and TRBJ2-2; 9 bases map to TRBD1. The trim removed 5 bases at V and 7 bases at J, leaving 8 bases unmatched. The germline V gene has CDR1 MDHEN and CDR2 SYDVKM. CDR3 length: 15 residues. This chain's CDR3 is CASSGTGGRSGELFF. The CDR3 DNA sequence: TGTGCCAGCAGTGGTACAGGGGGCCGGAGCGGGGAGCTGTTTTTT. The entire variable domain, with the rest obtained from reference TRBV28 and TRBJ2-2, is as follows: DVKVTQSSRYLVKRTGEKVFLECVQDMDHENMFWYRQDPGLGLRLIYFSYDVKMKEKGDIPEGYSVSREKKERFSLILESASTNQTSMYLCASSGTGGRSGELFFGEGSRLTVL.

This sequence joins TRBV24-1 and TRBJ2-2; D gene unclear. CDR3 length: 12 residues. V lost 4 bases, J lost 7 bases, and 6 bases lay in between. From germline, CDR1 is KGHDR and CDR2 SFDVKD. The chain's CDR3 is CATSDPYGELFF. The CDR3 region has the DNA TGTGCCACCAGTGACCCTTACGGGGAGCTGTTTTTT.

The chain links TRBV15 to TRBJ2-7; 8 bases are a match to TRBD2. The V gene's germline CDR1 is LNHNV and CDR2 YYDKDF (reference sequence). Trimming took 0 bases from V and 3 from J; bases not matched to a gene: 4. The CDR3 is 15 residues long. The CDR3 DNA sequence: TGTGCCACCAGCAGAGACCCGGGAGGGAGCTACGAGCAGTACTTC. Translating gives CATSRDPGGSYEQYF. The complete variable domain, with remaining parts taken from reference TRBV15 and TRBJ2-7, reads DAMVIQNPRYQVTQFGKPVTLSCSQTLNHNVMYWYQQKSSQAPKLLFHYYDKDFNNEADTPDNFQSRRPNTSFCFLDIRSPGLGDTAMYLCATSRDPGGSYEQYFGPGTRLTVT.

The CDR3 spells CASSFPSGVRQPQHF. The CDR3 coding sequence is TGTGCCAGCAGTTTTCCATCAGGGGTTCGTCAGCCCCAGCATTTT. The chain combines TRBV28 with TRBJ1-5; D is perhaps TRBD1 (6 bases). CDR3 length equals 15 residues. The germline CDR1 and CDR2 sequences are MDHEN and SYDVKM. Trimming pared 3 bases from V and 6 bases from J, leaving 15 bases between.

This clone was picked up one time. The chain recombines TRBV27 with TRBJ2-7; possibly TRBD1 for D (6 bases). The CDR3 is made up of 15 amino acids. Germline V gene lookup returns CDR1 MNHEY and CDR2 SMNVEV (reference sequence). V was cut by 5 bases and J by 4 bases, with 18 bases left in between. Written as DNA, the CDR3 is TGTGCCAGCAGTATAAAAAGTGAAGGGGGTTACGAGCAGTACTTC. Protein: CASSIKSEGGYEQYF.